The subject of this entry is one TCR beta chain. CDR1 SEHNR and CDR2 FQNEAQ come from the germline V gene (reference sequence). Trimming removed 5 bases from V and 4 bases from J, with 17 bases in between. This CDR3 is built from 15 residues. The data are from a study of T-cell memory formation after mild COVID-19. Each CDR3 protein gets one entry after TCRdb re-called the 5' RACE reads with MiXCR. This sample has over 500,000 distinct CDR3 sequences; about 18% occur once, and the top ten carry 8.1%. The TCR sequence derives from an adult woman who had mild COVID-19 (a few samples of this study predate the infection). Cell type and time point are not known. The sequenced material came from PBMCs or a T cell subset sorted from them (not recorded which). V gene TRBV7-9 combines with J gene TRBJ1-2, with TRBD1 as a possible D gene (5 bases). The CDR3 DNA follows: TGTGCCAGCAGCGCGGGACGTTCAACGCTCTATGGCTACACCTTC. Its translation is CASSAGRSTLYGYTF.